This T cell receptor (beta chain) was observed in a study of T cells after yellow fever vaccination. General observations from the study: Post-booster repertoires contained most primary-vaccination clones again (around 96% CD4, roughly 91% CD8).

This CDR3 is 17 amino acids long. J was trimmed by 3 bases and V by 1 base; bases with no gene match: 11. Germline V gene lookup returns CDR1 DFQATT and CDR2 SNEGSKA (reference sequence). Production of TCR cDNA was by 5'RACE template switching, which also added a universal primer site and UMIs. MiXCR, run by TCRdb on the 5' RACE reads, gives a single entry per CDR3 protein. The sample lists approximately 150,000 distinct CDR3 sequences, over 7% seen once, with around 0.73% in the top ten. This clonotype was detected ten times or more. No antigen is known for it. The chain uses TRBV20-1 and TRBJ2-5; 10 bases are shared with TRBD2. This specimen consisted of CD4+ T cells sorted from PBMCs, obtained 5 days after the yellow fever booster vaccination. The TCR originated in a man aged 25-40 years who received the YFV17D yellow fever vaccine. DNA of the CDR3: TGCAGTGCTAGAGTTCCAGCGGGAGGGCCCTTTGAAGAGACCCAGTACTTC. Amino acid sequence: CSARVPAGGPFEETQYF.